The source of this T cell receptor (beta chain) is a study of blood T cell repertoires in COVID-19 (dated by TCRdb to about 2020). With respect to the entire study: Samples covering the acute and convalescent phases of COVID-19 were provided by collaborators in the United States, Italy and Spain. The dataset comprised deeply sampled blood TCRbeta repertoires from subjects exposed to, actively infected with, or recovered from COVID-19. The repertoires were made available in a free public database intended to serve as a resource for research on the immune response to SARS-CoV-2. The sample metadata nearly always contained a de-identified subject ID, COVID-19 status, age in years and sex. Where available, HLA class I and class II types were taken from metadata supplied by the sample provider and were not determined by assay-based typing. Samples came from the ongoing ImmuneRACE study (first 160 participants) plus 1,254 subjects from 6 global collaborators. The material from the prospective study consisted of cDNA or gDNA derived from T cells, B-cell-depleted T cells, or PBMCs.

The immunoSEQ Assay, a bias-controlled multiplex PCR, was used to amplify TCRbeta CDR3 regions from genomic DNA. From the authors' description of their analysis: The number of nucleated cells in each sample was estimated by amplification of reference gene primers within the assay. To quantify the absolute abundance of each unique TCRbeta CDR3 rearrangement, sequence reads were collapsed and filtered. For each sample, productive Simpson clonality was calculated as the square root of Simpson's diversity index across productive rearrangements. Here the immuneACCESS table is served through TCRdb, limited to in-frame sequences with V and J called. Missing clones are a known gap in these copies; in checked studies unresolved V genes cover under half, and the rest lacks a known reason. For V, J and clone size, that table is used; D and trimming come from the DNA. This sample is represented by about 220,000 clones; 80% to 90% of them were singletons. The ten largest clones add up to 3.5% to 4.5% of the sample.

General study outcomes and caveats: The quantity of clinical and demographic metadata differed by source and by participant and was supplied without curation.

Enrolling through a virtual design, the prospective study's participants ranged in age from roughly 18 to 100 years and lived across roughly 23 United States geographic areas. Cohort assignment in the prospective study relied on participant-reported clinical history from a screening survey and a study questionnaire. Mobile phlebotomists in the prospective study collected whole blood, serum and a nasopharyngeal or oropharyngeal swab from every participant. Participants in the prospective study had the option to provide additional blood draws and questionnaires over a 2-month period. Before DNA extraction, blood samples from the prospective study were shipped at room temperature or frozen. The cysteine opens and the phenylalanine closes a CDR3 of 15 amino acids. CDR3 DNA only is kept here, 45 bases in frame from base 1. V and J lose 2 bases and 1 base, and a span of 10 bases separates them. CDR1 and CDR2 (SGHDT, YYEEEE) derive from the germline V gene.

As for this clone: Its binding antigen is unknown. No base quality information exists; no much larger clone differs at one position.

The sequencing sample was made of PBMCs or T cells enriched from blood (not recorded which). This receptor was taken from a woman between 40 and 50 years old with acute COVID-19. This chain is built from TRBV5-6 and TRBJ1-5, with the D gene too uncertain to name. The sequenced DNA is TGTGCCAGCAGCTTAGGAGGTTTGAGCAATCAGCCCCAGCATTTT. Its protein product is CASSLGGLSNQPQHF.